This T cell receptor (beta chain) was captured by sequencing in a study of early T cells in non-severe SARS-CoV-2 infection. The library protocol tagged individual cDNA molecules with unique molecular identifiers. TCRdb passed the 5' RACE reads through MiXCR, listing each CDR3 protein once. The sample yields roughly 56,000 distinct CDR3 sequences, about 16% seen once. Trimming removed 4 bases from V and 2 bases from J; junction bases left unmatched: 8. Germline V gene data show CDR1 as MGHRA and CDR2 as YSYEKL. The CDR3 length is 16 residues. The chain joins TRBV4-1 to TRBJ2-3; 8 nucleotides align to TRBD2. Sequenced material: whole blood, taken at baseline. The receptor comes from an adult who was a healthcare worker with PCR-confirmed SARS-CoV-2 infection or an uninfected control (not recorded which). CDR3 DNA: TGCGCCAGCAGCCCCCGGGCACTAGCGGCCACAGATACGCAGTATTTT. Residues: CASSPRALAATDTQYF.